This T cell receptor (beta chain) was found in a study of CD8+ T cells in alopecia areata. Broader study findings: Mice showed clearer TCR sharing than patients did, a gap that was possibly HLA-related. Resident alphabeta T cells of normal skin are also sequenced in scalp samples.

The sample holds a few counts of this clone. Its cognate antigen is unknown. cDNA prepared by RNA extraction and subsequent reverse transcription served as the template for sequencing. Assay: immunoSEQ multiplex PCR; the TCRdb copy retains only in-frame clones and omits some. This sample has about 91,000 clones, with under 45% found just once. V gave up 2 bases and J gave up 5 bases, with 22 bases separating them. The CDR3 has 17 amino acids. Germline CDR1 reads KGHSH; CDR2 reads LQKENI. The sequencing sample was made of CD4+ T cells sorted from blood. The V and J genes are TRBV18 and TRBJ2-7, with D possibly matching TRBD2 (6 bases). This TCR was sampled from a human donor with alopecia areata. The CDR3: CASSPERRREITHEQYF. In nucleotides, the CDR3 is TGTGCCAGCTCACCAGAAAGACGACGGGAGATTACCCACGAGCAGTACTTC. Complete variable domain (other parts from reference TRBV18 and TRBJ2-7): NAGVMQNPRHLVRRRGQEARLRCSPMKGHSHVYWYRQLPEEGLKFMVYLQKENIIDESGMPKERFSAEFPKEGPSILRIQQVVRGDSAAYFCASSPERRREITHEQYFGPGTRLTVT.